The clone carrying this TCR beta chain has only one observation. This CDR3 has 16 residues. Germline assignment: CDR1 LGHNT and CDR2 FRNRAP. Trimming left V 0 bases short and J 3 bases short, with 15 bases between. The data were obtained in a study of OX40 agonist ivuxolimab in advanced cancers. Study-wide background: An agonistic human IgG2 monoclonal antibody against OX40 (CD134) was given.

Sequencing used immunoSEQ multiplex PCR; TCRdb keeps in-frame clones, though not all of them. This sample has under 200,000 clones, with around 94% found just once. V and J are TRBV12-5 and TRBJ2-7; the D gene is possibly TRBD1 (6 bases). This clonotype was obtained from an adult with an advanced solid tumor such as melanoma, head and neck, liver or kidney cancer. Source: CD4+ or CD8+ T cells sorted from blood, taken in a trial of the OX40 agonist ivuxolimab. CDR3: CASGLVPLTGIYEQYF. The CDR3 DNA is TGTGCTAGTGGTTTGGTACCCCTCACAGGGATCTACGAGCAGTACTTC. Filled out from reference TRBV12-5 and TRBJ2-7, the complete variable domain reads DARVTQTPRHKVTEMGQEVTMRCQPILGHNTVFWYRQTMMQGLELLAYFRNRAPLDDSGMPKDRFSAEMPDATLATLKIQPSEPRDSAVYFCASGLVPLTGIYEQYFGPGTRLTVT.